Below are 27 T cell receptor beta chains sequenced from a single sample in a study of T cell repertoires in cytomegalovirus infection (dated 2019 in TCRdb). The treatment or condition label for this specimen denotes: in vitro stimulation with specific CMV peptide epitopes to enrich CMV-specific T cells. The reads were generated on an Illumina HiSeq 1500. TCRdb took the public reads, trimmed them with fastp at Q25, ran MiXCR for clone calling and kept in-frame beta chains. Records with the same CDR3 protein are collapsed into one entry carrying the most frequent genes and DNA. This sample has about 78,000 distinct CDR3 sequences in its table, and 35% to 50% of those were observed once. The biggest ten clones account for more than 80% of the sample. Antigens for these TCRs are unknown. Material: CD8+ T cells from cultured PBMCs, obtained from culture after CMV antigen stimulation. These TCRs come from a human donor in good health (CMV status not recorded). Some clones in this sample may be carry-over from other donors' samples.

This clonotype was counted at least ten times. V and J are TRBV7-2 and TRBJ2-1; 8 bases line up with TRBD1. V lost 6 bases to trimming and J lost 3 bases; unmatched junction nucleotides: 7. Germline-derived CDR1 and CDR2 are SGHTA and FQGNSA. The CDR3 runs 15 residues. The CDR3 DNA reads TGTGCCAGCAGACTTGGACAGGGATACTACAATGAGCAGTTCTTC. It codes for CASRLGQGYYNEQFF. Using reference TRBV7-2 and TRBJ2-1 for the parts outside the CDR3, the full variable domain is GAGVSQSPSNKVTEKGKDVELRCDPISGHTALYWYRQSLGQGLEFLIYFQGNSAPDKSGLPSDRFSAERTGGSVSTLTIQRTQQEDSAVYLCASRLGQGYYNEQFFGPGTRLTVL.

CDR3 sequence: CASRDAGAGDSPLHF. The CDR3 nucleotides are TGTGCCAGCAGGGACGCTGGGGCGGGGGATTCACCCCTCCACTTT. The chain joins TRBV6-2 or TRBV6-3 to TRBJ1-6, with D possibly being TRBD1 (5 bases). Germline V CDR1 and CDR2: MNHEY, SVGEGT. This CDR3 has 15 residues. Trimming took off 6 bases at V and 8 bases at J, with 17 bases between the two ends.

The chain is built from TRBV7-3 and TRBJ1-6; D gene uncertain. V was clipped by 5 bases and J by 4 bases, with 9 bases between them. The CDR3 spans 14 residues. Looked up from germline, CDR1 is SGHTA and CDR2 is FQGTGA. The CDR3 protein is CASSPPEYNSPLHF. CDR3 DNA sequence: TGTGCCAGCAGCCCCCCGGAATATAATTCACCCCTCCACTTT.

The chain couples TRBV6-2 or TRBV6-3 to TRBJ2-3; no firm D call. The CDR3 is 14 amino acids. In germline, CDR1 is MNHEY, CDR2 SVGEGT. The germline V and J ends were trimmed by 2 bases and 3 bases, with 9 bases remaining between them. The CDR3 DNA follows: TGTGCCAGCAGTTACAGAGGAACGACAGATACGCAGTATTTT. This encodes CASSYRGTTDTQYF.

In nucleotides, the CDR3 is TGTGCCAGCAGCTTAGTCCGGACAGGGAGGGGAAACTATGGCTACACCTTC. It specifies CASSLVRTGRGNYGYTF. The chain carries TRBV7-8 and TRBJ1-2, with TRBD1 matching 8 bases. The CDR3 has 17 residues. Germline assignment: CDR1 SGHVS and CDR2 FQNEAQ. After removal of 1 base from V and 2 bases from J, the junction contained 9 bases not matched to a gene.

The V call is TRBV27, the J call TRBJ1-1; a possible D gene is TRBD1 (6 bases). The V gene lost 4 bases and the J gene lost 1 base, with 10 bases spanning the gap. Germline V CDR1 and CDR2: MNHEY, SMNVEV (reference sequence). The CDR3 extends over 14 amino acids. CDR3: CASSSPGQNTEAFF. The CDR3 DNA reads as TGTGCCAGCAGTTCACCGGGACAGAACACTGAAGCTTTCTTT.

This clonotype was seen a single time. The rearrangement links TRBV4-3 to TRBJ1-1; the D gene is possibly TRBD1 (5 bases). V was clipped by 7 bases and J by 5 bases, with 26 bases between them. Germline V gene data show CDR1 as LGHNA and CDR2 as YSLEER. CDR3 length: 17 residues. CDR3 bases: TGCGCCAGCAACGACCAAGTAGGTATTCAGGGAGGAACTGAAGCTTTCTTT. This sequence encodes CASNDQVGIQGGTEAFF.

For the CDR3, the DNA is TGTGCCAGCAGGAGCCAAACAGGGTACAGCACAGATACGCAGTATTTT. Translation gives CASRSQTGYSTDTQYF. The J gene is TRBJ2-3, the V gene TRBV6-1; the D gene is possibly TRBD1 (6 bases). Germline V gives CDR1 MNHNS, CDR2 SASEGT. The CDR3 is 16 amino acids. V was shortened by 6 bases and J by 0 bases, with 16 bases between the two germline ends.

The V gene is TRBV19, the J gene TRBJ1-1; TRBD1 agrees at 7 bases. This CDR3 region has 12 residues. Germline CDR1 LNHDA, CDR2 SQIVND (reference sequence). V shed 10 bases and J 4 bases; nucleotides not matched to a gene: 6. Written as DNA, the CDR3 is TGTGCCACCTCATCAGGGGGCACTGAAGCTTTCTTT. Amino acid sequence: CATSSGGTEAFF. The full variable domain, completed using reference TRBV19 and TRBJ1-1, is DGGITQSPKYLFRKEGQNVTLSCEQNLNHDAMYWYRQDPGQGLRLIYYSQIVNDFQKGDIAEGYSVSREKKESFPLTVTSAQKNPTAFYLCATSSGGTEAFFGQGTRLTVV.

This clonotype turned up a few times. The chain carries TRBV7-9 and TRBJ2-1; D not certain. V dropped 3 bases and J dropped 7 bases, with 7 bases sitting between them. This CDR3 is 12 amino acids long. From germline, CDR1 is SEHNR and CDR2 FQNEAQ (reference sequence). Here the CDR3 DNA reads TGTGCCAGCAGCTTTGAGGTAAATGAGCAGTTCTTC. As protein: CASSFEVNEQFF.

The chain joins TRBV12-5 to TRBJ1-6; D not resolved. Per the germline V gene, CDR1 is LGHNT and CDR2 is FRNRAP. CDR3 length: 18 amino acids. V was trimmed by 1 base and J by 5 bases, leaving 18 bases between them. CDR3 loop: CASGLGIPGRLDNSPLHF. The CDR3 bases are TGTGCTAGTGGTTTGGGAATACCGGGCAGGCTTGATAATTCACCCCTCCACTTT. The whole variable domain, filled in from reference TRBV12-5 and TRBJ1-6, reads DARVTQTPRHKVTEMGQEVTMRCQPILGHNTVFWYRQTMMQGLELLAYFRNRAPLDDSGMPKDRFSAEMPDATLATLKIQPSEPRDSAVYFCASGLGIPGRLDNSPLHFGNGTRLTVT.

A few counts support this clonotype. This chain uses TRBV7-8 with TRBJ1-3, with D unclear. Trimming took off 4 bases at V and 0 bases at J, with 10 bases between the two ends. Germline CDR1 reads SGHVS; CDR2 reads FQNEAQ. CDR3 size: 15 residues. Here the CDR3 DNA reads TGTGCCAGCAGCTCCTCCATGGGCTCTGGAAACACCATATATTTT. Protein: CASSSSMGSGNTIYF. Combining the CDR3 with reference TRBV7-8 and TRBJ1-3 gives the whole variable domain GAGVSQSPRYKVAKRGQDVALRCDPISGHVSLFWYQQALGQGPEFLTYFQNEAQLDKSGLPSDRFFAERPEGSVSTLKIQRTQQEDSAVYLCASSSSMGSGNTIYFGEGSWLTVV.

The sample holds a few counts of this clonotype. The chain uses TRBV7-8 and TRBJ1-6; D is unresolved. The CDR3 spans 15 residues. The germline gives CDR1 SGHVS, CDR2 FQNEAQ. Trimming removed 5 bases at V and 7 bases at J, with 15 bases between. DNA of the CDR3: TGTGCCAGCAGCATAATGGCCGGGCAGAATTCACCCCTCCACTTT. Residues: CASSIMAGQNSPLHF.

A few counts support this clonotype. This chain joins TRBV5-6 and TRBJ2-3; 8 bases align to TRBD2. J was trimmed by 4 bases and V by 4 bases; bases with no gene match: 5. The CDR3 is 14 residues long. Germline values: CDR1 SGHDT, CDR2 YYEEEE. CDR3 nucleotides: TGTGCCAGCAGCCGACTAGCGCCTGCAGATACGCAGTATTTT. Amino acids: CASSRLAPADTQYF.

This chain links TRBV12-3 or TRBV12-4 with TRBJ2-7, with TRBD1 identical over 9 bases. The CDR3 length is 14 residues. The V gene end was trimmed by 4 bases and the J gene end by 2 bases; junction bases not matched to a gene: 3. This chain's CDR3 is CASSWGQGAYEQYF. The CDR3 bases are TGTGCCAGCAGTTGGGGACAGGGAGCCTACGAGCAGTACTTC.

This clonotype occurred a few times. The gene calls are TRBV13 and TRBJ2-5, with a tentative D call TRBD1 (6 bases). The V gene lost 0 bases and the J gene lost 3 bases, with 11 bases spanning the gap. The CDR3 runs 15 residues. From germline, CDR1 is PRHDT and CDR2 FYEKMQ (reference sequence). DNA of the CDR3: TGTGCCAGCAGCTTAGGGTCGACAGGTGAAGAGACCCAGTACTTC. It codes for CASSLGSTGEETQYF. Based on the CDR3 plus reference TRBV13 and TRBJ2-5, the full variable domain is AAGVIQSPRHLIKEKRETATLKCYPIPRHDTVYWYQQGPGQDPQFLISFYEKMQSDKGSIPDRFSAQQFSDYHSELNMSSLELGDSALYFCASSLGSTGEETQYFGPGTRLLVL.

This clonotype was observed once. Just one base apart from a much larger clone, this may be a read error. The chain combines TRBV7-8 with TRBJ1-1; D is unresolved. Trimming shortened V by 3 bases and J by 0 bases, and 8 bases separated the two germline ends. The CDR3 is 14 amino acids. The germline V gene has CDR1 SGHVS and CDR2 FQNEAQ. The CDR3 bases are TGTGCCAGCAGCTTCGTCTCAGTGAACACTGAAGCTTTCTTT. Protein: CASSFVSVNTEAFF.

The J gene is TRBJ2-1, the V gene TRBV7-4, with D unresolved. Germline loops: CDR1 SGHVT, CDR2 SQSDAQ. This CDR3 is 14 amino acids long. V was pared by 1 base and J by 2 bases, with 6 bases between. The CDR3 sequence: CASSLVAAYNEQFF. The CDR3 DNA reads as TGTGCCAGCAGCTTAGTCGCGGCCTACAATGAGCAGTTCTTC. Using reference TRBV7-4 and TRBJ2-1 for the parts outside the CDR3, the full variable domain is GAGVSQSPRYKVAKRGRDVALRCDSISGHVTLYWYRQTLGQGSEVLTYSQSDAQRDKSGRPSGRFSAERPERSVSTLKIQRTEQGDSAVYLCASSLVAAYNEQFFGPGTRLTVL.

This clonotype turned up a few times. The chain carries TRBV12-3 or TRBV12-4 and TRBJ2-1; a weak D match, TRBD2 (6 bases). The CDR3 has 15 residues. Trimming took off 6 bases at V and 6 bases at J, with 18 bases between the two ends. The CDR3 region is CASSGDSTKGNEQFF. CDR3 bases: TGTGCCAGCAGCGGGGACTCTACCAAGGGCAATGAGCAGTTCTTC.

Comment on this clonotype: At one boundary the junction diverges from the germline segment, which might be a read error. V usage is TRBV6-5 and J usage is TRBJ2-5; no firm D call. The germline V gene encodes CDR1 MNHEY and CDR2 SVGAGI. The CDR3 has 15 residues. CDR3 in amino acids: CASSYSRINQETQYF. The CDR3 region has the DNA TGCGCCAGCAGTTACTCGCGAATAAACCAAGAGACCCAGTACTTC.

V is TRBV20-1 and J is TRBJ1-4; D unclear. V was clipped by 1 base and J by 6 bases, with 9 bases between them. CDR1 and CDR2 (germline): DFQATT, SNEGSKA (reference sequence). CDR3 length: 13 amino acids. The CDR3, as DNA: TGCAGTGCTAGAGTGTCGGACCATGAAAAACTGTTTTTT. Amino acids: CSARVSDHEKLFF.

Here the CDR3 reads CASSPHSGELYNEQFF. The CDR3 DNA sequence: TGCGCCAGCAGCCCACATAGCGGGGAGCTCTACAATGAGCAGTTCTTC. The gene calls are TRBV4-1 and TRBJ2-1, with 8 bases matching TRBD2. CDR1 and CDR2 (germline): MGHRA, YSYEKL. The CDR3 loop spans 16 amino acids. The junction had 8 bases not matched to a gene; V was cut back by 4 bases and J by 3 bases.

The rearrangement joins TRBV7-6 to TRBJ2-2, with 10 bases identical to TRBD2. This CDR3 is 18 amino acids long. The ends lost 5 bases at V and 5 bases at J; junction bases unmatched: 14. Germline assignment: CDR1 SGHVS and CDR2 FNYEAQ. The CDR3 region is CASSPSASGGAGTGELFF. CDR3 in DNA: TGTGCCAGCAGCCCCTCTGCAAGCGGGGGGGCCGGGACCGGGGAGCTGTTTTTT.

In its sample, this clonotype was seen many times. The chain uses TRBV7-2 and TRBJ1-5; D is uncertain. Trimming pared 6 bases from V and 3 bases from J, leaving 36 bases between. Germline V CDR1 and CDR2: SGHTA, FQGNSA. CDR3 length equals 22 residues. CDR3 residues: CASSSQPWVTPKVSPYNQPQHF. The CDR3 nucleotides are TGTGCCAGCAGTTCACAGCCTTGGGTAACGCCTAAAGTCAGTCCCTACAATCAGCCCCAGCATTTT.

The J gene is TRBJ2-1, the V gene TRBV10-3; D gene ambiguous. The V and J ends lost 1 base and 10 bases respectively, with 8 bases between them. The CDR3 sequence is 12 residues long. Germline values: CDR1 ENHRY, CDR2 SYGVKD. The CDR3 sequence: CAISELVWEQFF. The CDR3 DNA is TGTGCCATCAGTGAGTTGGTGTGGGAGCAGTTCTTC.

This clonotype was seen more than once but under ten times. The chain uses TRBV7-8 and TRBJ1-2; 7 bases are a match to TRBD1. Trimming at V came to 5 bases and at J to 4 bases, leaving 13 bases not matched to a gene. The CDR3 has 16 amino acids. Germline assignment: CDR1 SGHVS and CDR2 FQNEAQ. In DNA, the CDR3 is TGTGCCAGCAGCCAAGACAATCAGGGACAGATCTATGGCTACACCTTC. Protein product: CASSQDNQGQIYGYTF.

The rearrangement joins TRBV7-9 to TRBJ1-4, with D perhaps TRBD1 (6 bases). The CDR3 has 16 amino acids. The V gene's germline CDR1 is SEHNR and CDR2 FQNEAQ (reference sequence). The germline V and J ends were trimmed by 3 bases and 8 bases, with 19 bases remaining between them. The CDR3 nucleotides read TGTGCCAGCAGCTTGCCCATACAGGGAATAGAGGAAAAACTGTTTTTT. Amino acid sequence: CASSLPIQGIEEKLFF.